Included here is one T cell receptor (beta chain) sequence, with context. The antigen remains undetermined. The CDR3 extends 3 residues past the end of the read, so its final part is completed from the germline J gene. The CDR3 runs to 14 residues. V gave up 5 bases and J gave up 0 bases; unmatched junction bases: 3. Germline V gives CDR1 SNHLY, CDR2 FYNNEI. The entry originates in a study of T cells in women clearing cervical HPV infection. Study-level points and caveats: Effector/memory and HPV-specific T cells were not isolated, and association timing is unknown.

All participants had a single incident cervical HPV16 infection, and prevalent HPV16 infections were excluded. The method was immunoSEQ multiplex PCR; TCRdb's version includes in-frame clones alone and lacks a portion of them. This repertoire comprises 46,000 or so clones; its ten largest clones make up 35% to 45%. The source material was blood buffy coat. The chain recombines TRBV2 with TRBJ1-2; the match to TRBD1 covers 7 bases. This receptor was obtained from a woman aged 18 to 75 with a cervical HPV16 infection that either progressed to CIN3+ or cleared (not recorded which). The CDR3 sequence is CASSSTGTNYGYTF. Partial CDR3 DNA: TGTGCCAGCAGTTCGACAGGGACTAACTATGGC.